This is a list of T cell receptor beta chains from one sample in a study of T cells after yellow fever vaccination. Each CDR3 protein gets one entry after TCRdb re-called the 5' RACE reads with MiXCR. The sample shows tens of thousands of distinct CDR3 sequences, roughly 6.9% of them seen only once. Sequencing used CD8+ T cells sorted from PBMCs, obtained 5 to 6 days after the first yellow fever vaccination. These receptors all stem from a young man who received the YFV17D yellow fever vaccine. Both conserved end residues are trimmed from each CDR3.

TRBV20-1	TRBJ1-1	SARNPRTPDTEAF
TRBV7-9	TRBJ1-4	ASSLAPSDWEKLF
TRBV11-2	TRBJ1-2	ASSPGGGLAYGYT
TRBV15	TRBJ2-7	ATSSRLSEVYEQY
TRBV12-3/TRBV12-4	TRBJ2-4	ASSVTTENIQY
TRBV9	TRBJ1-3	ASSGVGGHGPSGNTIY
TRBV7-6	TRBJ1-1	ASSTDRNTEAF
TRBV7-8	TRBJ1-6	ASSSGRFSYNSPLH
TRBV30	TRBJ2-5	AWSVRSAGRTETQY
TRBV6-5	TRBJ2-3	ASSYSKVNTDTQY
TRBV6-1	TRBJ1-6	ASIPQWRASYNSPLH
TRBV15	TRBJ1-5	ATSRVGGQPQH
TRBV7-9	TRBJ1-1	ASSRGQNTEAF
TRBV4-1	TRBJ1-1	ASSQEGTLGTEAF
TRBV7-3	TRBJ2-3	ASSLTGSGARDTQY